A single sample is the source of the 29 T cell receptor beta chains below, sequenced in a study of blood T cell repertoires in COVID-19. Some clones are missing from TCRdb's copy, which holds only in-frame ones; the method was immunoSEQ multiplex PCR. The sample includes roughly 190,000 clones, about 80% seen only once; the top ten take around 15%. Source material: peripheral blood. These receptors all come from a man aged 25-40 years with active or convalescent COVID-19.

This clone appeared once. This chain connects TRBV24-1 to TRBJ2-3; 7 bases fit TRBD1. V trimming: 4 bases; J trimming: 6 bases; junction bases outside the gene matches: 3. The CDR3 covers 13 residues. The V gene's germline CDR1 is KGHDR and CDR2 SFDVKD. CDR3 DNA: TGTGCCACCAGTGAAGGGGGCCCGGATACGCAGTATTTT. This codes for CATSEGGPDTQYF.

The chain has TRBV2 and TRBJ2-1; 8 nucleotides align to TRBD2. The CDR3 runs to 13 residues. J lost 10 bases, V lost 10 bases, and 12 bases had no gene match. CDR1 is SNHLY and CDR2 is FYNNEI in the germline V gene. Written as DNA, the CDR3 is TGTGCCATTGTGGGACTAGTTGATGGGGAGCAGTTCTTC. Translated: CAIVGLVDGEQFF.

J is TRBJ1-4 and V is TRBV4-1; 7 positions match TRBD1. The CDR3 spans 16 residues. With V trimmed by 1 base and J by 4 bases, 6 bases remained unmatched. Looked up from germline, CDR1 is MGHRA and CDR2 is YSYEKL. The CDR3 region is CASSQAGGYGNEKLFF. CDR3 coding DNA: TGCGCCAGCAGCCAAGCAGGGGGGTATGGTAATGAAAAACTGTTTTTT.

CDR3 DNA sequence: TGTGCCAGCAGTGAAGCGGGGGGGGGTAGCAATGAGCAGTTCTTC. Residues: CASSEAGGGSNEQFF. The chain links TRBV6-1 to TRBJ2-1; TRBD2 agrees at 7 bases. The germline V gene encodes CDR1 MNHNS and CDR2 SASEGT. The trim removed 0 bases at V and 6 bases at J, leaving 5 bases unmatched. CDR3 length: 15 residues.

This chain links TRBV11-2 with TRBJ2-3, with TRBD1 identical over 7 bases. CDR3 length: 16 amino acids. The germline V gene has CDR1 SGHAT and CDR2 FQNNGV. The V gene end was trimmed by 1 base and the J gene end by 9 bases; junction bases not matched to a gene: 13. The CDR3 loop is CASSLASGTEFSTQYF. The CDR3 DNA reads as TGTGCCAGCAGCTTAGCCTCCGGGACAGAGTTCTCCACGCAGTATTTT.

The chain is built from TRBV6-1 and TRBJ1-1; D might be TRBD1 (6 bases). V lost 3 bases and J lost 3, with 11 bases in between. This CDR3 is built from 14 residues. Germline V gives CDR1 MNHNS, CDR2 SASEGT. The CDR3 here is CASSDLYRDTEAFF. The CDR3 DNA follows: TGTGCCAGCAGTGACCTATACAGGGACACTGAAGCTTTCTTT.

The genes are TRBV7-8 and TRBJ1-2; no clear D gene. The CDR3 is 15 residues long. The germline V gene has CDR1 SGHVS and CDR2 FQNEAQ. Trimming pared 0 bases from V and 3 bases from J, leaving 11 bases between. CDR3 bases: TGTGCCAGCAGCTTAGCGGGCCTTCAAGACTATGGCTACACCTTC. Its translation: CASSLAGLQDYGYTF.

The CDR3 bases are TGTGCCACGACTGGGGCCGGGGCCAACGTCCTGACTTTC. Its translation: CATTGAGANVLTF. This chain joins TRBV15 and TRBJ2-6; the D gene is possibly TRBD1 (5 bases). CDR1 and CDR2 from the germline V gene are LNHNV and YYDKDF (reference sequence). Trimming took 9 bases from V and 4 from J, leaving 10 bases between them. This CDR3 has 13 amino acids.

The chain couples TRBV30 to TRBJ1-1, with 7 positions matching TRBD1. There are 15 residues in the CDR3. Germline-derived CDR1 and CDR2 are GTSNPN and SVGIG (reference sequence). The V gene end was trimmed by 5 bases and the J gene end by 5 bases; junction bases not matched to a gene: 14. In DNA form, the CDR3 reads TGTGCCTGGGGTCCCGGGACAGCCGGTAGGACTGAAGCTTTCTTT. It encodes CAWGPGTAGRTEAFF.

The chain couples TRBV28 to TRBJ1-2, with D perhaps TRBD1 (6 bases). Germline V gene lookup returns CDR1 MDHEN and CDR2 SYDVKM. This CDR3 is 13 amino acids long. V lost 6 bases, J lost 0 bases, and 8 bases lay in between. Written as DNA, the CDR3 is TGTGCCAGCAGCTACAGGGCTAACTATGGCTACACCTTC. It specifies CASSYRANYGYTF.

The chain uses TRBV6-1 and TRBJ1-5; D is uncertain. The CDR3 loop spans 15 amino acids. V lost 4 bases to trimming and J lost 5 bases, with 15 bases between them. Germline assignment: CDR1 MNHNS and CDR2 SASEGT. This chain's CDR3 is CASSARAWTDQPQHF. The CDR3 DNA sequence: TGTGCCAGCAGTGCCCGTGCGTGGACTGATCAGCCCCAGCATTTT.

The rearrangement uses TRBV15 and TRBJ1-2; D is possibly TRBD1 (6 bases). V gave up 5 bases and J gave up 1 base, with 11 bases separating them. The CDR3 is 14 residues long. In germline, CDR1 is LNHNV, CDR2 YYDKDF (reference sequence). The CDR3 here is CATSPTGSNYGYTF. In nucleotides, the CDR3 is TGTGCCACCAGCCCAACAGGGAGTAACTATGGCTACACCTTC.

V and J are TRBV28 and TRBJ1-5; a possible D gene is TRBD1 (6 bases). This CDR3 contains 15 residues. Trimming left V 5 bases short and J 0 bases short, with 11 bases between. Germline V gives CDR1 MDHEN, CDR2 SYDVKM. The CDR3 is CASSTRQVSNQPQHF. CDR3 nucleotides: TGTGCCAGCAGTACAAGACAGGTTAGCAATCAGCCCCAGCATTTT.

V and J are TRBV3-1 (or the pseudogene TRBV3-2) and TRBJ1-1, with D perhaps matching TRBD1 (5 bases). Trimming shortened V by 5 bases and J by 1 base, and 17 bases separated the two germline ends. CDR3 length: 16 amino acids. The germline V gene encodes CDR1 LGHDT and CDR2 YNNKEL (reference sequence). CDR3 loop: CASSKGADLRNTEAFF. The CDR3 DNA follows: TGTGCCAGCAGCAAAGGGGCAGACCTCCGGAACACTGAAGCTTTCTTT.

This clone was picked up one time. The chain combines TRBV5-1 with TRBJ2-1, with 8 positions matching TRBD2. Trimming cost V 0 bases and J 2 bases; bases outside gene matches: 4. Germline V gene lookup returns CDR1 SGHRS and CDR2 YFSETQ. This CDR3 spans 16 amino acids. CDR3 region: CASSLEAGGPYNEQFF. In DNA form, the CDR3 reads TGCGCCAGCAGCTTGGAGGCGGGAGGACCCTACAATGAGCAGTTCTTC.

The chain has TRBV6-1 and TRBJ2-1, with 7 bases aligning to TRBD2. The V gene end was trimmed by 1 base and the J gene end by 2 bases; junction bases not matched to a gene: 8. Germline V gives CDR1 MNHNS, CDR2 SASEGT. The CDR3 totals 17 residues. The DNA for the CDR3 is TGTGCCAGCAGTGAAGGGGGAGGGGTACTAACCTACAATGAGCAGTTCTTC. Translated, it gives CASSEGGGVLTYNEQFF.

CDR3 amino acids: CASSLGLAGAGSSYNEQFF. DNA of the CDR3: TGCGCCAGCAGCTTGGGGTTAGCGGGGGCCGGGAGCTCCTACAATGAGCAGTTCTTC. This rearrangement joins TRBV5-1 to TRBJ2-1; 9 bases match TRBD2. CDR3 length equals 19 residues. V was pared by 0 bases and J by 0 bases, with 10 bases of the junction left unmatched. Germline V CDR1 and CDR2: SGHRS, YFSETQ.

CDR3: CASSPSTGINLDEQYF. CDR3 sequence (DNA): TGTGCCAGCAGCCCCTCGACAGGCATTAACTTGGACGAGCAGTACTTC. The chain has TRBV9 and TRBJ2-7; TRBD1 might be the D (6 bases). Trimming shortened V by 4 bases and J by 5 bases, and 22 bases separated the two germline ends. Germline assignment: CDR1 SGDLS and CDR2 YYNGEE. CDR3 length equals 16 residues.

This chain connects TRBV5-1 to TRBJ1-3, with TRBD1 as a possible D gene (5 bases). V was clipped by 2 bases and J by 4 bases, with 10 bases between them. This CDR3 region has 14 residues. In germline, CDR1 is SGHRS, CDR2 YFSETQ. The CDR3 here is CASSFTGPGNTIYF. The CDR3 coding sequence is TGCGCCAGCAGCTTCACAGGTCCAGGAAACACCATATATTTT.

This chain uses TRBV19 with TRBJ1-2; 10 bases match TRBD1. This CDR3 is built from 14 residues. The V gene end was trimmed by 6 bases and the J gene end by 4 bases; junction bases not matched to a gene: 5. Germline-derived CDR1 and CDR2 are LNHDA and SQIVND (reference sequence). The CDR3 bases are TGTGCCAGTAGCGGGACAGGGGAGAGCTATGGCTACACCTTC. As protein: CASSGTGESYGYTF.

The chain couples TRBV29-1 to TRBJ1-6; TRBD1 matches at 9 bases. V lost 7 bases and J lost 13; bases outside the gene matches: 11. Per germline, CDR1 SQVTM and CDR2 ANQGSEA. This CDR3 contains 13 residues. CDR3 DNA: TGCAGCGCAACTGGGGGACAGGGCTTGCCCCTCCACTTT. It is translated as CSATGGQGLPLHF.

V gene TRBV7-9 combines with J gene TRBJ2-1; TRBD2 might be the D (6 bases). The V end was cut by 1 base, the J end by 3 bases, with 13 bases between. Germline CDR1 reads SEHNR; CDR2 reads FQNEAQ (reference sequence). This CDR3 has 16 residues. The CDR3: CASSLEAGPSYNEQFF. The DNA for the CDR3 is TGTGCCAGCAGCTTAGAGGCGGGGCCCAGCTACAATGAGCAGTTCTTC.

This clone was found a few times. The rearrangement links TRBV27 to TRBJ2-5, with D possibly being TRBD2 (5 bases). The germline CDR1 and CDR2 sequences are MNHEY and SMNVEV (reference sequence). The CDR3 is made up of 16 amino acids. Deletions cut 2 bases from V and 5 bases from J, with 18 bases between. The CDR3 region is CASSLASGVGGETQYF. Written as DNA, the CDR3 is TGTGCCAGCAGTTTAGCCTCCGGGGTAGGTGGTGAGACCCAGTACTTC.

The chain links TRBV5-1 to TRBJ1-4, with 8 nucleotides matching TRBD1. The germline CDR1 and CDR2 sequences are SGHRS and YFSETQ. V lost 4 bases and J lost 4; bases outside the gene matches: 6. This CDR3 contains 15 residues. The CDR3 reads CASSADRGYNEKLFF. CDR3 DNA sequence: TGCGCCAGCAGCGCCGACAGGGGCTATAATGAAAAACTGTTTTTT. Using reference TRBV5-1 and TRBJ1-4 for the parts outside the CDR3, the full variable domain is KAGVTQTPRYLIKTRGQQVTLSCSPISGHRSVSWYQQTPGQGLQFLFEYFSETQRNKGNFPGRFSGRQFSNSRSEMNVSTLELGDSALYLCASSADRGYNEKLFFGSGTQLSVL.

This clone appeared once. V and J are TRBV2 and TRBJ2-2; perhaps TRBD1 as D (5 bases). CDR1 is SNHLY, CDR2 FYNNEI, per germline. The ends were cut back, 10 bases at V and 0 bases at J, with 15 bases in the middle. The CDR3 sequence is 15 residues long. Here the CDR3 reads CATPTQGSNTGELFF. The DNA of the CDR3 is TGTGCCACCCCCACCCAGGGATCGAACACCGGGGAGCTGTTTTTT.

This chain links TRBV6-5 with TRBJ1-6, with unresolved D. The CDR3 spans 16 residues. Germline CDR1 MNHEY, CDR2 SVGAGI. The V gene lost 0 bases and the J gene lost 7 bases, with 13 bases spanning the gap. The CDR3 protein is CASSYSWQLENSPLHF. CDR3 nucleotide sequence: TGTGCCAGCAGTTACTCGTGGCAGCTGGAGAATTCACCCCTCCACTTT.

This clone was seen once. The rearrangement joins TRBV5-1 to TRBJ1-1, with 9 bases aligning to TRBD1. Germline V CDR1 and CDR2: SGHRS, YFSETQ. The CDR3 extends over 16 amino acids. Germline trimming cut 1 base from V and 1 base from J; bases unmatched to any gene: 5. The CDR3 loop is CASSLRPQGANTEAFF. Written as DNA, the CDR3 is TGCGCCAGCAGCTTGCGGCCACAGGGGGCGAACACTGAAGCTTTCTTT.

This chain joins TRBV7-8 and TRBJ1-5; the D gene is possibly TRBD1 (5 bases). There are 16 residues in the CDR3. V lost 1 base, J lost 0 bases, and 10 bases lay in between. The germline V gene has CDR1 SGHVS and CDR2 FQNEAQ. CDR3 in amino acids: CASSLGPGHSNQPQHF. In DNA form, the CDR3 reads TGTGCCAGCAGCTTAGGGCCCGGACATAGCAATCAGCCCCAGCATTTT.

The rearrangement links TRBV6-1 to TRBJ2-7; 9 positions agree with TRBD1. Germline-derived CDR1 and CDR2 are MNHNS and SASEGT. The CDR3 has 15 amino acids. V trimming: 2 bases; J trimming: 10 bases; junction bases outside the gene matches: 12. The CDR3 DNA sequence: TGTGCCAGCAGTGAAATGCCGGGACAGGGAATCGAACAGTACTTC. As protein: CASSEMPGQGIEQYF.